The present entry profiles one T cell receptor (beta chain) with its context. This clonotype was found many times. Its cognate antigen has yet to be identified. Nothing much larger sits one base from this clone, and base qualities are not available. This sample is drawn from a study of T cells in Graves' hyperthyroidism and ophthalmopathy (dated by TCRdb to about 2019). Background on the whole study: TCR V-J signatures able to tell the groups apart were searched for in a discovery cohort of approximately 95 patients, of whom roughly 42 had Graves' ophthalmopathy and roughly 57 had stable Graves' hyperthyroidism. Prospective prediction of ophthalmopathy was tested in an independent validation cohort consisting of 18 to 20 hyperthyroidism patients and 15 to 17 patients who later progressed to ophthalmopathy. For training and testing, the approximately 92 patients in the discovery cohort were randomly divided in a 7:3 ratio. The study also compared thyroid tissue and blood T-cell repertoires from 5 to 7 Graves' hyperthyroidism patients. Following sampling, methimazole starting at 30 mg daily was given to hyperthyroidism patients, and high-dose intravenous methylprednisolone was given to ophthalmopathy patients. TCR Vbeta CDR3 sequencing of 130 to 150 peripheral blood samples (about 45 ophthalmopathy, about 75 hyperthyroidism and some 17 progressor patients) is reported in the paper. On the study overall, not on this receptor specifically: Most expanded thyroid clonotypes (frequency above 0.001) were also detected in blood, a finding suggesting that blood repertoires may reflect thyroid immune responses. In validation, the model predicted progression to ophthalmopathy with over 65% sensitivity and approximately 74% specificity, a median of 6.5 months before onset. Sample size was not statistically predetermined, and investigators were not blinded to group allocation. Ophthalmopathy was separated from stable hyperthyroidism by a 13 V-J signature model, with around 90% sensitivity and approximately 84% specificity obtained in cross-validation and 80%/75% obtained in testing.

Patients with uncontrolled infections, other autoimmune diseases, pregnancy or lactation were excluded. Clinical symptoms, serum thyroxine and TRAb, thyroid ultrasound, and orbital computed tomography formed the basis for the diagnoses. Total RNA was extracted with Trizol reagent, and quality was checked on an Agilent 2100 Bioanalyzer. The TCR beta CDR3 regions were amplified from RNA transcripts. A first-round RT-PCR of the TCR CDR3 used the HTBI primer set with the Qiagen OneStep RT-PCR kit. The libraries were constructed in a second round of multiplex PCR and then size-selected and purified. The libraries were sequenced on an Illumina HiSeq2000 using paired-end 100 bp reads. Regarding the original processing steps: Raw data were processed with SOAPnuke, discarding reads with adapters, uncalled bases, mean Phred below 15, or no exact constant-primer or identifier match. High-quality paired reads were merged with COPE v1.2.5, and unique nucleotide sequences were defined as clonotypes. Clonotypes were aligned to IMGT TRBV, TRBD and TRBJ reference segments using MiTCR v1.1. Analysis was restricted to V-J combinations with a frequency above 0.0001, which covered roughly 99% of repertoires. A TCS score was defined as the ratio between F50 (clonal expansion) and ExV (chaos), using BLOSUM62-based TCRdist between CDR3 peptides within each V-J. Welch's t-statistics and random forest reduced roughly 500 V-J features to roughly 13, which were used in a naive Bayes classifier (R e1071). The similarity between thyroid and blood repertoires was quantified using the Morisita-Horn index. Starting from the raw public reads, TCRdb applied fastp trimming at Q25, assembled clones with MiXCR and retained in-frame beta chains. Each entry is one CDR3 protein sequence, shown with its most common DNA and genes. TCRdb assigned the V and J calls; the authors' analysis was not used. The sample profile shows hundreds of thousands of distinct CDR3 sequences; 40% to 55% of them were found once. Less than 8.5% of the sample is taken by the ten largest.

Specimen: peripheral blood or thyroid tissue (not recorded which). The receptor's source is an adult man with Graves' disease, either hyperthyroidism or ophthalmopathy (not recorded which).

The nucleotide sequence reads TGCAGCGGTCTCCACAGGGGGGCTGAAGCTTTCTTT. It encodes CSGLHRGAEAFF. The V and J genes are TRBV29-1 and TRBJ1-1, with 8 bases in between that match TRBD1. The CDR3 spans 12 residues, from the cysteine through the phenylalanine. The entry retains the CDR3 DNA only, 36 bases that are in frame from base 1. Trimming leaves V shorter by 7 bases and J shorter by 6 bases, with the junction holding 7 bases beyond the gene matches. The germline V gene gives CDR1 as SQVTM and CDR2 as ANQGSEA.